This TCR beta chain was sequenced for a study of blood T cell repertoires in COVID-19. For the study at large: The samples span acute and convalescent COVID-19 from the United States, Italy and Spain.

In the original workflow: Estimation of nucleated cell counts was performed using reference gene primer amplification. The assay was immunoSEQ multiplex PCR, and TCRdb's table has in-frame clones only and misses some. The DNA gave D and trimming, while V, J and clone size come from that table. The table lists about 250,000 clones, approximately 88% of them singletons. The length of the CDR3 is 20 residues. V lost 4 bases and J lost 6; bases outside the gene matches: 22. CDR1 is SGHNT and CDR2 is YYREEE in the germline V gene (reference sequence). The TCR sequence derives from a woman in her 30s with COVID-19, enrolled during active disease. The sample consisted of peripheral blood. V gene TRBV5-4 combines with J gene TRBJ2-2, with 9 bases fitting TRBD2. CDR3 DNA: TGTGCCAGCAGCCGAAGGGGACTAGCCACCGGGCGGGCCTTAGCCGGGGAGCTGTTTTTT. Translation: CASSRRGLATGRALAGELFF. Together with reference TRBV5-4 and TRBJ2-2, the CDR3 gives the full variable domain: ETGVTQSPTHLIKTRGQQVTLRCSSQSGHNTVSWYQQALGQGPQFIFQYYREEENGRGNFPPRFSGLQFPNYSSELNVNALELDDSALYLCASSRRGLATGRALAGELFFGEGSRLTVL.